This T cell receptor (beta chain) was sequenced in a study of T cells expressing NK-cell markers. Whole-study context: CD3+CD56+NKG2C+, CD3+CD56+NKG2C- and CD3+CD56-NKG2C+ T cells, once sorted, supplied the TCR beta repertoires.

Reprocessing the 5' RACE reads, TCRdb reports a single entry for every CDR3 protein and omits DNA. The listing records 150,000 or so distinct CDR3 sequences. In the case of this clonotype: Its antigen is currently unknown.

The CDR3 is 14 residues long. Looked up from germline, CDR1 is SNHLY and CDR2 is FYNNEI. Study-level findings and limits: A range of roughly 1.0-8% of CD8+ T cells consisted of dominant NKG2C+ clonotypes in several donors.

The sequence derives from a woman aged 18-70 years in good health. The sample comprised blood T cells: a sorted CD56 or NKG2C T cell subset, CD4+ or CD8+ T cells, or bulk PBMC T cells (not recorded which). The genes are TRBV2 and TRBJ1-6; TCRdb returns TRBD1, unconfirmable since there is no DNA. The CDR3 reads CASSLGQGASPLHF. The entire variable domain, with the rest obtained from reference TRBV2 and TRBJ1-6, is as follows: EPEVTQTPSHQVTQMGQEVILRCVPISNHLYFYWYRQILGQKVEFLVSFYNNEISEKSEIFDDQFSVERPDGSNFTLKIRSTKLEDSAMYFCASSLGQGASPLHFGNGTRLTVT.